What follows are 23 T cell receptor beta chains derived from one specimen sequenced in a study of T cell repertoires in cytomegalovirus infection. Using its own MiXCR run on the reads, TCRdb lists one record per CDR3 protein. Of over 450,000 distinct CDR3 sequences in the sample, 11% were seen once. Sequenced: PBMCs. The receptors derive from a human donor in good health (CMV status not recorded). Some clones in this sample may be carry-over from other donors' samples.

Remarks on this clonotype: Given a much more abundant clone one base away, this may be a read error. This chain joins TRBV7-3 and TRBJ1-5, with D tentatively TRBD1 (6 bases). The ends were cut back, 2 bases at V and 7 bases at J, with 9 bases in the middle. Germline lookup yields CDR1 SGHTA and CDR2 FQGTGA. The CDR3 contains 13 residues. In nucleotides, the CDR3 is TGTGCCAGCAGCTTACACAGGGACCAGCCCCAGCATTTT. Translating gives CASSLHRDQPQHF.

The chain couples TRBV25-1 to TRBJ1-2; no clear D gene. Germline CDR1 is MGHDK and CDR2 is SYGVNS. CDR3 length: 13 amino acids. V was trimmed by 5 bases and J by 4 bases, leaving 11 bases between them. The CDR3 nucleotides are TGTGCCAGCAGTCTCTCGGAGGTCTATGGCTACACCTTC. As protein: CASSLSEVYGYTF.

This clonotype was recorded many times. The chain joins TRBV28 to TRBJ2-2; 9 nucleotides match TRBD1. V shed 6 bases, J shed 6 bases, and the junction held 11 bases outside the gene matches. Germline CDR1 is MDHEN and CDR2 is SYDVKM. There are 16 residues in the CDR3. The CDR3 reads CASRVPGQGRAGELFF. The CDR3 DNA sequence: TGTGCCAGCAGAGTCCCGGGACAGGGACGGGCCGGGGAGCTGTTTTTT.

This clonotype was detected many times. This sequence joins TRBV10-3 and TRBJ1-6; D might be TRBD1 (5 bases). Germline assignment: CDR1 ENHRY and CDR2 SYGVKD. The CDR3 contains 14 residues. The ends were cut back, 4 bases at V and 9 bases at J, with 13 bases in the middle. The CDR3 here is CAISAGRDGSPLHF. The CDR3 DNA is TGTGCCATCAGTGCAGGCAGGGACGGTTCACCCCTCCACTTT.

This clonotype came up many times. This rearrangement joins TRBV6-6 to TRBJ1-5, with D tentatively TRBD1 (5 bases). The CDR3 covers 13 residues. Germline V gene data show CDR1 as MNHNY and CDR2 as SVGAGI (reference sequence). The V and J ends lost 5 bases and 7 bases respectively, with 12 bases between them. The CDR3 DNA reads TGTGCCAGCAGTGGGGGGGTTTGGCAGCCCCAGCATTTT. Its protein product is CASSGGVWQPQHF.

The gene calls are TRBV18 and TRBJ2-1; maybe TRBD2 (5 bases). This CDR3 is built from 15 residues. Trimming cost V 3 bases and J 4 bases, with 13 bases left between them. Germline CDR1 is KGHSH and CDR2 is LQKENI. In DNA, the CDR3 is TGTGCCAGCTCACCCGAGCGGAGGATTTACAATGAGCAGTTCTTC. Translation: CASSPERRIYNEQFF.

This clonotype has a count of ten or more. The CDR3 protein is CASRKSSSYEQYF. DNA of the CDR3: TGTGCCAGCAGAAAAAGCTCTTCCTACGAGCAGTACTTC. V and J are TRBV6-4 and TRBJ2-7; no clear D. V was cut by 6 bases and J by 1 base, with 10 bases left in between. The CDR3 length is 13 residues. Germline V gives CDR1 MRHNA, CDR2 SNTAGT.

This clonotype appeared many times. The chain employs TRBV10-3 and TRBJ1-1, with D possibly being TRBD1 (6 bases). CDR1 and CDR2 from the germline V gene are ENHRY and SYGVKD. The ends were cut back, 4 bases at V and 5 bases at J, with 20 bases in the middle. The CDR3 has 16 amino acids. The CDR3 DNA reads as TGTGCCATCAGTGCCGACTCAGGGAGGGGGGTGACTGAAGCTTTCTTT. Translating gives CAISADSGRGVTEAFF.

This clonotype was recorded at least ten times. The rearrangement uses TRBV6-5 and TRBJ1-4; D gene uncertain. Germline V gene lookup returns CDR1 MNHEY and CDR2 SVGAGI. Trimming shortened V by 7 bases and J by 2 bases, and 11 bases separated the two germline ends. This CDR3 is built from 14 residues. CDR3 in amino acids: CASTTRRTNEKLFF. Here the CDR3 DNA reads TGTGCCAGCACCACGCGGCGGACTAATGAAAAACTGTTTTTT.

The chain couples TRBV20-1 to TRBJ2-3; TRBD2 is a possible D gene (5 bases). Germline CDR1 DFQATT, CDR2 SNEGSKA (reference sequence). Trimming took off 5 bases at V and 3 bases at J, with 18 bases between the two ends. CDR3 length: 15 amino acids. Here the CDR3 DNA reads TGCAGTGCTTCCCGAGTGGGGAGTTGGACAGATACGCAGTATTTT. It specifies CSASRVGSWTDTQYF.

This chain links TRBV3-1 with TRBJ1-1; D might be TRBD1 (5 bases). CDR3 length: 13 residues. Trimming removed 4 bases at V and 11 bases at J, with 17 bases between. Germline V gene lookup returns CDR1 LGHDT and CDR2 YNNKEL (reference sequence). The CDR3 nucleotides read TGTGCCAGCAGCCCCCTTGGGGGGGTGACGGCTTTCTTT. Translating gives CASSPLGGVTAFF.

This chain connects TRBV14 to TRBJ2-5, with D possibly being TRBD1 (5 bases). Germline CDR1 reads SGHDN; CDR2 reads FVKESK. The CDR3 has 16 residues. The V and J ends lost 1 base and 1 base respectively, with 13 bases between them. The CDR3: CASSQGGANLQETQYF. The CDR3, as DNA: TGTGCCAGCAGCCAAGGGGGCGCAAACCTCCAAGAGACCCAGTACTTC.

This clonotype has a count of ten or more. The chain combines TRBV6-2 or TRBV6-3 with TRBJ2-7; weak D call: TRBD1 (5 bases). The CDR3 covers 14 residues. V gave up 4 bases and J gave up 0 bases, with 10 bases separating them. The germline CDR1 and CDR2 sequences are MNHEY and SVGEGT. The CDR3 is CASSSATDSYEQYF. CDR3 DNA sequence: TGTGCCAGCAGTTCCGCGACAGACTCCTACGAGCAGTACTTC.

This clonotype has a count of ten or more. The chain employs TRBV6-1 and TRBJ1-4; no definite D call. The CDR3 is 14 residues long. Germline V lookup: CDR1 MNHNS, CDR2 SASEGT. Trimming left V 7 bases short and J 7 bases short, with 16 bases between. The CDR3 nucleotides read TGTGCCAGCACCAAAGGGAGAGCAGGTGAAAAACTGTTTTTT. It codes for CASTKGRAGEKLFF.

This clonotype was recorded at least ten times. The chain has TRBV25-1 and TRBJ2-7, with TRBD1 identical over 8 bases. Trimming at V came to 3 bases and at J to 2 bases, leaving 3 bases not matched to a gene. Germline-derived CDR1 and CDR2 are MGHDK and SYGVNS. The CDR3 sequence is 14 residues long. CDR3 loop: CASSDWTGTYEQYF. The CDR3 coding sequence is TGTGCCAGCAGTGACTGGACAGGGACCTACGAGCAGTACTTC.

This clonotype has at least ten counts. The chain links TRBV24-1 to TRBJ2-5, with D perhaps TRBD2 (6 bases). This CDR3 region has 14 residues. CDR1 and CDR2 from the germline V gene are KGHDR and SFDVKD. V was cut by 5 bases and J by 4 bases, with 13 bases left in between. The DNA for the CDR3 is TGTGCCACCAGTGTCGGGGGAGAGGGAGAGACCCAGTACTTC. It translates to CATSVGGEGETQYF.

This clonotype came up a few times. The chain is built from TRBV28 and TRBJ2-2; TRBD2 agrees at 10 bases. V lost 1 base to trimming and J lost 4 bases; unmatched junction nucleotides: 9. This CDR3 contains 18 residues. CDR1 and CDR2 (germline): MDHEN, SYDVKM. The CDR3 bases are TGTGCCAGCAGTTTATTCGGAGCGGGAGGGCGAACCACCGGGGAGCTGTTTTTT. Encoded protein: CASSLFGAGGRTTGELFF.

This clonotype was detected a few times. The J gene is TRBJ2-7, the V gene TRBV6-5, with D unclear. The germline CDR1 and CDR2 sequences are MNHEY and SVGAGI. CDR3 size: 18 residues. The V end was cut by 0 bases, the J end by 3 bases, with 21 bases between. The CDR3 protein is CASSYSGKEARRGYEQYF. As DNA, the CDR3 is TGTGCCAGCAGTTACTCCGGAAAAGAAGCCAGGAGAGGCTACGAGCAGTACTTC.

The rearrangement links TRBV28 to TRBJ2-7; 9 positions match TRBD2. CDR3 length: 15 amino acids. The trim removed 5 bases at V and 3 bases at J, leaving 8 bases unmatched. Per germline, CDR1 MDHEN and CDR2 SYDVKM. CDR3 residues: CASSPAGGGSYEQYF. The CDR3 nucleotides are TGTGCCAGCAGTCCTGCGGGAGGGGGAAGCTACGAGCAGTACTTC.

At least ten counts were recorded for this clonotype. The chain combines TRBV7-2 with TRBJ1-1; TRBD1 matches 12 bases. V trimming: 10 bases; J trimming: 11 bases; junction bases outside the gene matches: 11. The CDR3 covers 13 residues. The V gene's germline CDR1 is SGHTA and CDR2 FQGNSA. The CDR3 nucleotides are TGTGCCACCGCGGGGGGACAGGGGGCGAGGGCTTTCTTT. Translating it yields CATAGGQGARAFF.

This clonotype was counted at least ten times. Here the CDR3 reads CASSQPGSYNEQFF. The CDR3 bases are TGCGCCAGCAGCCAGCCGGGATCCTACAATGAGCAGTTCTTC. This chain uses TRBV5-1 with TRBJ2-1; maybe TRBD2 (5 bases). V lost 4 bases, J lost 1 base, and 9 bases lay in between. Per germline, CDR1 SGHRS and CDR2 YFSETQ. This CDR3 is built from 14 residues. The whole variable domain, remainder taken from reference TRBV5-1 and TRBJ2-1, is KAGVTQTPRYLIKTRGQQVTLSCSPISGHRSVSWYQQTPGQGLQFLFEYFSETQRNKGNFPGRFSGRQFSNSRSEMNVSTLELGDSALYLCASSQPGSYNEQFFGPGTRLTVL.

This clonotype appeared many times. One end of the junction is discordant with germline, which a read error may explain. The chain uses TRBV6-2 or TRBV6-3 and TRBJ2-1; 7 nucleotides align to TRBD2. This CDR3 comprises 13 residues. Germline V gene sequence: CDR1 MNHEY, CDR2 SVGEGT. The CDR3 spells CASSRPGSGGSYF. Here the CDR3 DNA reads TGTGCCAGCAGTCGCCCTGGTTCCGGCGGGAGTTACTTC.

This clonotype was detected only a few times. This may stem from a read error, because a much larger clone lies one nucleotide away. This chain connects TRBV7-2 to TRBJ2-3; D uncertain. V gave up 8 bases and J gave up 6 bases, with 12 bases separating them. The CDR3 contains 12 residues. Per the germline V gene, CDR1 is SGHTA and CDR2 is FQGNSA. CDR3 protein: CASGRVRDTQYF. The CDR3 DNA reads TGTGCCAGCGGCCGGGTTAGGGATACGCAGTATTTT.